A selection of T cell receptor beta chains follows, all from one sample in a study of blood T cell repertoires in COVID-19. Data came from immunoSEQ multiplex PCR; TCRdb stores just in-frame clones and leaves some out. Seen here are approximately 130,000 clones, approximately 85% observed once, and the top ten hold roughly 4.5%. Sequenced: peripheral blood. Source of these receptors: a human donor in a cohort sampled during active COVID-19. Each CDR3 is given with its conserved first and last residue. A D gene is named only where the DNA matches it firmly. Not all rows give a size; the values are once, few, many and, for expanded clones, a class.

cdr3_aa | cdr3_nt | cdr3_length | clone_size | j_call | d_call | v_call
CASSQVAGQGQEQYF | TGTGCCAGCAGCCAAGTCGCGGGACAGGGGCAAGAGCAGTACTTC | 15 | NA | TRBJ2-7 | TRBD1 | TRBV3-1/TRBV3-2
CASSLSGFRGGSNQPQHF | TGTGCCAGCAGTTTATCAGGGTTCAGGGGTGGAAGCAATCAGCCCCAGCATTTT | 18 | few | TRBJ1-5 | NA | TRBV27
CASRETGHNEKLFF | TGTGCCAGTAGGGAGACAGGGCATAATGAAAAACTGTTTTTT | 14 | NA | TRBJ1-4 | TRBD1 | TRBV19
CASSASRDTEAFF | TGTGCCAGCTCGGCTAGCCGGGATACTGAAGCTTTCTTT | 13 | once | TRBJ1-1 | NA | TRBV18
CASSLDRGRVSNQPQHF | TGCGCCAGCAGTCTGGACAGGGGGCGCGTGAGCAATCAGCCCCAGCATTTT | 17 | once | TRBJ1-5 | TRBD1 | TRBV10-2
CASSLRPGLDTEAFF | TGCGCCAGCAGCCTCAGGCCAGGGCTGGACACTGAAGCTTTCTTT | 15 | NA | TRBJ1-1 | NA | TRBV4-3
CASSSLGSRGGQYEQYF | TGTGCCAGCAGCTCCCTGGGATCACGGGGGGGCCAGTACGAGCAGTACTTC | 17 | NA | TRBJ2-7 | TRBD2 | TRBV7-9
CAWRPPRTNTDTQYF | TGTGCCTGGAGACCCCCCAGGACAAACACAGATACGCAGTATTTT | 15 | NA | TRBJ2-3 | NA | TRBV30
CATGVAGGDTEAFF | TGCGCCACAGGGGTGGCAGGGGGCGACACTGAAGCTTTCTTT | 14 | NA | TRBJ1-1 | TRBD1 | TRBV5-1
CSASRGARGWRNQPQHF | TGCAGTGCTAGTCGGGGGGCGAGGGGGTGGCGGAATCAGCCCCAGCATTTT | 17 | NA | TRBJ1-5 | NA | TRBV20-1
CASSVSGHVTDTQYF | TGCGCCAGCTCAGTTAGCGGGCATGTCACAGATACGCAGTATTTT | 15 | once | TRBJ2-3 | TRBD2 | TRBV5-1
CASQAEALKNTEAFF | TGTGCCAGCCAAGCAGAGGCCCTAAAGAACACTGAAGCTTTCTTT | 15 | NA | TRBJ1-1 | NA | TRBV5-4
CASSWGLVSTNEKLFF | TGTGCCAGCAGCTGGGGCTTGGTCAGCACTAATGAAAAACTGTTTTTT | 16 | NA | TRBJ1-4 | NA | TRBV5-8
CASSFLGGRGNYGYTF | TGTGCCAGCAGTTTCCTAGGGGGTCGGGGAAACTATGGCTACACCTTC | 16 | NA | TRBJ1-2 | NA | TRBV28
CATSDPSAGDATNEKLFF | TGTGCCACCAGTGACCCCTCGGCCGGGGATGCAACTAATGAAAAACTGTTTTTT | 18 | NA | TRBJ1-4 | NA | TRBV24-1
CASSSPRGLGYTF | TGTGCCAGCAGTTCTCCAAGGGGGCTCGGCTACACCTTC | 13 | once | TRBJ1-2 | TRBD1 | TRBV27
CSVEWGVGSEAFF | TGCAGCGTTGAATGGGGGGTAGGGTCTGAAGCTTTCTTT | 13 | NA | TRBJ1-1 | NA | TRBV29-1
CASSALGQATTDTQYF | TGTGCCAGCAGCGCCCTGGGACAGGCGACCACAGATACGCAGTATTTT | 16 | NA | TRBJ2-3 | TRBD1 | TRBV9
CSEGPQGNEQFF | TGCAGCGAAGGACCCCAGGGCAATGAGCAGTTCTTC | 12 | NA | TRBJ2-1 | NA | TRBV29-1
CASTIQGPSRGKLFF | TGTGCCAGCACGATACAGGGGCCGTCCCGGGGGAAACTGTTTTTT | 15 | NA | TRBJ1-4 | TRBD1 | TRBV6-5
CASSLEQRGGQFF | TGTGCCAGCAGCTTAGAGCAGCGGGGAGGGCAGTTCTTC | 13 | NA | TRBJ2-1 | TRBD2 | TRBV7-2
CASGLGVGAGGLETQYF | TGTGCTAGTGGTTTGGGAGTAGGCGCGGGGGGGCTCGAGACCCAGTACTTC | 17 | NA | TRBJ2-5 | TRBD2 | TRBV12-5
CAGRRPSGYGYTF | TGTGCCGGAAGGAGGCCCAGCGGGTATGGCTACACCTTC | 13 | NA | TRBJ1-2 | NA | TRBV7-9
CASSLRSPTGTGEKLFF | TGCGCCAGCAGCCTAAGAAGCCCCACCGGGACAGGTGAAAAACTGTTTTTT | 17 | NA | TRBJ1-4 | TRBD1 | TRBV4-1
CASSVAGQGAGEQYF | TGTGCCAGCAGCGTAGCGGGACAGGGGGCGGGTGAGCAGTACTTC | 15 | NA | TRBJ2-7 | TRBD1 | TRBV9
CATSSLDGTGNTEAFF | TGTGCCACCAGCAGTCTAGACGGGACAGGAAACACTGAAGCTTTCTTT | 16 | few | TRBJ1-1 | TRBD1 | TRBV15
CASSPDRAGNGYTF | TGCGCCAGCAGCCCCGACAGGGCGGGGAATGGCTACACCTTC | 14 | NA | TRBJ1-2 | TRBD1 | TRBV5-1
CASSLRQGRYTF | TGCGCCAGCAGCCTCAGACAGGGCCGCTACACCTTC | 12 | NA | TRBJ1-2 | TRBD1 | TRBV5-1
CASSWTSGGPRDTQYF | TGTGCCAGCAGCTGGACTAGCGGGGGGCCAAGGGATACGCAGTATTTT | 16 | NA | TRBJ2-3 | TRBD2 | TRBV5-6
CASSNEGTGRGEQYF | TGTGCCAGTAGTAATGAGGGGACAGGACGAGGGGAGCAGTACTTC | 15 | NA | TRBJ2-7 | TRBD1 | TRBV19
CASSPAGVINEQFF | TGTGCCAGCAGCCCAGCGGGAGTAATAAATGAGCAGTTCTTC | 14 | once | TRBJ2-1 | TRBD2 | TRBV5-4
CASPGNGTGGLNEQFF | TGTGCCTCACCAGGGAACGGGACAGGGGGTTTGAATGAGCAGTTCTTC | 16 | NA | TRBJ2-1 | TRBD1 | TRBV2
CASSRVTSGRANEQFF | TGTGCCAGCAGTCGTGTTACTAGCGGGAGGGCTAATGAGCAGTTCTTC | 16 | NA | TRBJ2-1 | TRBD2 | TRBV3-1/TRBV3-2
CASSQENPGQGETQYF | TGCGCCAGCAGCCAGGAGAATCCGGGACAGGGGGAGACCCAGTACTTC | 16 | NA | TRBJ2-5 | TRBD1 | TRBV4-3
CASSLGLGRGAETQYF | TGTGCCAGCAGCTTAGGGCTGGGGCGCGGGGCAGAGACCCAGTACTTC | 16 | NA | TRBJ2-5 | NA | TRBV7-2
CASSLESGFYGYTF | TGCGCCAGCAGCTTGGAATCGGGATTCTATGGCTACACCTTC | 14 | NA | TRBJ1-2 | NA | TRBV5-1
CASSLWAGGNTEAFF | TGTGCCAGCAGCTTGTGGGCCGGGGGGAACACTGAAGCTTTCTTT | 15 | NA | TRBJ1-1 | NA | TRBV5-4
CASSLFLAGGGDTQYF | TGTGCCAGCAGCTTATTCCTAGCGGGGGGTGGAGATACGCAGTATTTT | 16 | NA | TRBJ2-3 | TRBD2 | TRBV7-2
CASSYSPSAYEQYF | TGTGCCAGCAGTTACTCGCCGTCGGCCTACGAGCAGTACTTC | 14 | NA | TRBJ2-7 | NA | TRBV6-5
CASSDQGAVTEAFF | TGTGCCAGCAGTGACCAGGGGGCGGTTACTGAAGCTTTCTTT | 14 | NA | TRBJ1-1 | TRBD1 | TRBV25-1
CASSPRLSPAYEQFF | TGTGCCAGTAGCCCGAGACTGTCCCCGGCCTATGAGCAGTTCTTC | 15 | NA | TRBJ2-1 | NA | TRBV19
CASNELVAAGQETQYF | TGTGCCAGCAACGAACTCGTGGCGGCGGGACAAGAGACCCAGTACTTC | 16 | NA | TRBJ2-5 | NA | TRBV3-1/TRBV3-2
CASSLDPQTGAREGYTF | TGTGCCAGCAGCTTAGACCCACAGACAGGGGCGAGAGAAGGCTACACCTTC | 17 | NA | TRBJ1-2 | TRBD1 | TRBV11-3
CASSQDFFRGGETQYF | TGCGCCAGCAGCCAAGATTTTTTCCGAGGCGGGGAGACCCAGTACTTC | 16 | few | TRBJ2-5 | NA | TRBV4-1
CASSSQRVYGYTF | TGTGCCAGCAGCTCACAGAGGGTCTATGGCTACACCTTC | 13 | NA | TRBJ1-2 | NA | TRBV11-2
CASSSRGTVYSNQPQHF | TGTGCCAGCAGTTCTCGGGGGACAGTCTATAGCAATCAGCCCCAGCATTTT | 17 | NA | TRBJ1-5 | TRBD1 | TRBV27
CASGEDSRGGGTF | TGTGCCAGCGGTGAGGACAGCCGTGGAGGTGGCACCTTC | 13 | once | TRBJ1-2 | NA | TRBV6-6
CASRGTPNSPLHF | TGTGCCAGCAGGGGGACACCAAATTCACCCCTCCACTTT | 13 | once | TRBJ1-6 | NA | TRBV11-2
CASSFGTTSGPQQFF | TGTGCCAGCAGCTTCGGGACTACCTCGGGGCCACAGCAGTTCTTC | 15 | NA | TRBJ2-1 | TRBD2 | TRBV5-8
CASSLAPAGQETQYF | TGTGCCAGCAGCTTAGCACCAGCGGGGCAAGAGACCCAGTACTTC | 15 | NA | TRBJ2-5 | TRBD2 | TRBV11-2
CASSLDRGNTEAFF | TGTGCCAGCAGTCTCGACAGGGGGAACACTGAAGCTTTCTTT | 14 | NA | TRBJ1-1 | TRBD1 | TRBV6-5
CAWTPDRVNSPLHF | TGTGCCTGGACCCCGGACAGGGTGAATTCACCCCTCCACTTT | 14 | NA | TRBJ1-6 | TRBD1 | TRBV30
CASSPQWTVLDLTEAFF | TGTGCCAGCAGCCCGCAATGGACAGTCTTAGACCTCACTGAAGCTTTCTTT | 17 | NA | TRBJ1-1 | NA | TRBV7-2
CASSSGTLSSYEQYF | TGTGCCAGCAGCTCCGGGACACTAAGTTCCTACGAGCAGTACTTC | 15 | NA | TRBJ2-7 | NA | TRBV5-4